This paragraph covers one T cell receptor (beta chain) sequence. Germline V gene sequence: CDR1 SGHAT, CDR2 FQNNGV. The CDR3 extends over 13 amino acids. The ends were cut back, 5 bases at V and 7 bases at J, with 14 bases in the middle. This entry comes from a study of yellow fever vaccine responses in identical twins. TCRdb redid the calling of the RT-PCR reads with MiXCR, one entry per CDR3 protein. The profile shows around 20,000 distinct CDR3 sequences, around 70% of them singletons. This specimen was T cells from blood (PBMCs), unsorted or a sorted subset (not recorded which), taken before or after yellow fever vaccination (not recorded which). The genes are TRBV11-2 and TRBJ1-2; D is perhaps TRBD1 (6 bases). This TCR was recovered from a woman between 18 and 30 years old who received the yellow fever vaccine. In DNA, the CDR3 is TGTGCCAGCAGCCCACAGGGTCTTCTTGGCTACACCTTC. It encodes CASSPQGLLGYTF.